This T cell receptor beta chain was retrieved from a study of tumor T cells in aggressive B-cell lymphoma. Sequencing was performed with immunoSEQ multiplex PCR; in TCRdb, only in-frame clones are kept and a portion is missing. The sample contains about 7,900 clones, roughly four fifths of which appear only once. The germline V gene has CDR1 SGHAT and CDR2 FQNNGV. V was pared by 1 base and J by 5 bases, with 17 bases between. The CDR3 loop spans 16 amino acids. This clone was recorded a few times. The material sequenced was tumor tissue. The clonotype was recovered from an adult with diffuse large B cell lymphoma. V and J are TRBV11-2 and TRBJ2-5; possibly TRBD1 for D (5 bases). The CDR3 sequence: CASSLASTGRGETQYF. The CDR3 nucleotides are TGTGCCAGCAGCTTAGCATCTACAGGCCGAGGTGAGACCCAGTACTTC. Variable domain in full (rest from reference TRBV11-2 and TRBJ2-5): EAGVAQSPRYKIIEKRQSVAFWCNPISGHATLYWYQQILGQGPKLLIQFQNNGVVDDSQLPKDRFSAERLKGVDSTLKIQPAKLEDSAVYLCASSLASTGRGETQYFGPGTRLLVL.